The 20 T cell receptor beta chains below come from one sample, sequenced in a study of OX40 agonist ivuxolimab in advanced cancers. Repertoires were generated with immunoSEQ multiplex PCR, while TCRdb's copy carries only in-frame clones and drops some. The profile shows around 38,000 clones, about 90% of them singletons. The sequenced sample was CD4+ or CD8+ T cells sorted from blood, obtained in a trial of the OX40 agonist ivuxolimab. The receptors derive from an adult with an advanced solid tumor such as melanoma, head and neck, liver or kidney cancer.

V usage is TRBV29-1 and J usage is TRBJ2-5; D is unclear. Germline CDR1 SQVTM, CDR2 ANQGSEA. There are 11 residues in the CDR3. With 6 bases removed from V and 4 bases from J, the gap between germline ends came to 9 bases. The CDR3 DNA reads as TGCAGCGTCCTAAGGGTAGAGACCCAGTACTTC. Protein: CSVLRVETQYF. The full variable domain, its missing parts supplied by reference TRBV29-1 and TRBJ2-5, is SAVISQKPSRDICQRGTSLTIQCQVDSQVTMMFWYRQQPGQSLTLIATANQGSEATYESGFVIDKFPISRPNLTFSTLTVSNMSPEDSSIYLCSVLRVETQYFGPGTRLLVL.

The rearrangement uses TRBV2 and TRBJ2-7; D unclear. From germline, CDR1 is SNHLY and CDR2 FYNNEI. This CDR3 has 12 residues. The V end lost 7 bases, the J end lost 3 bases, and 10 bases lay between the germline ends. The CDR3 sequence is CASTGLNYEQYV. CDR3 bases: TGTGCCAGCACGGGCCTCAACTACGAGCAGTACGTC.

The V call is TRBV14, the J call TRBJ2-7; weak D call: TRBD2 (6 bases). The CDR3 spans 16 residues. Germline V lookup: CDR1 SGHDN, CDR2 FVKESK. V lost 2 bases, J lost 6 bases, and 20 bases lay in between. CDR3: CASSQRGGIGPSEQYF. CDR3 nucleotides: TGTGCCAGCAGCCAAAGGGGCGGGATAGGCCCCTCCGAGCAGTACTTC. The whole variable domain, filled in from reference TRBV14 and TRBJ2-7, reads EAGVTQFPSHSVIEKGQTVTLRCDPISGHDNLYWYRRVMGKEIKFLLHFVKESKQDESGMPNNRFLAERTGGTYSTLKVQPAELEDSGVYFCASSQRGGIGPSEQYFGPGTRLTVT.

The rearrangement joins TRBV7-2 to TRBJ2-7, with TRBD2 matching over 10 bases. Trimming took 3 bases from V and 5 from J; bases not matched to a gene: 7. Germline CDR1 and CDR2: SGHTA and FQGNSA. The CDR3 is made up of 15 amino acids. The CDR3: CASSFPSGSRDEQYF. The CDR3, as DNA: TGTGCCAGCAGCTTCCCTAGCGGGAGTCGGGACGAGCAGTACTTC.

The V gene is TRBV10-1, the J gene TRBJ1-4; unclear D gene. V lost 4 bases and J lost 5, with 8 bases in between. Germline-derived CDR1 and CDR2 are WNHNN and SYGVQD (reference sequence). CDR3 length equals 13 residues. The chain's CDR3 is CASSGRVNEKLFF. The CDR3 DNA sequence: TGCGCCAGCAGTGGTAGGGTAAATGAAAAACTGTTTTTT.

The V gene is TRBV18, the J gene TRBJ2-3; D unclear. The CDR3 is 15 residues long. V dropped 3 bases and J dropped 2 bases, with 12 bases sitting between them. Germline assignment: CDR1 KGHSH and CDR2 LQKENI. The CDR3: CASSPTAPHTDTQYF. In DNA form, the CDR3 reads TGTGCCAGCTCACCCACAGCTCCCCACACAGATACGCAGTATTTT. The full variable domain, its missing parts supplied by reference TRBV18 and TRBJ2-3, is NAGVMQNPRHLVRRRGQEARLRCSPMKGHSHVYWYRQLPEEGLKFMVYLQKENIIDESGMPKERFSAEFPKEGPSILRIQQVVRGDSAAYFCASSPTAPHTDTQYFGPGTRLTVL.

The rearrangement joins TRBV9 to TRBJ2-1; D perhaps matches TRBD2 (6 bases). This CDR3 comprises 13 residues. Germline loops: CDR1 SGDLS, CDR2 YYNGEE. The V gene lost 3 bases and the J gene lost 9 bases, with 13 bases spanning the gap. The DNA of the CDR3 is TGTGCCAGCAGCGGATCCCCGGAGGGTGAGCAGTTCTTC. This codes for CASSGSPEGEQFF.

This sequence joins TRBV4-1 and TRBJ1-1; D unresolved. Germline V gene lookup returns CDR1 MGHRA and CDR2 YSYEKL. Trimming stripped 6 bases from V and 6 bases from J, with 14 bases between. The CDR3 runs 13 residues. CDR3 residues: CASRGPGGSEAFF. The CDR3, as DNA: TGCGCCAGCAGAGGTCCAGGAGGCTCTGAAGCTTTCTTT.

This chain connects TRBV7-8 to TRBJ2-5, with D possibly matching TRBD2 (7 bases). In germline, CDR1 is SGHVS, CDR2 FQNEAQ. This CDR3 region has 17 residues. Trimming removed 5 bases from V and 2 bases from J, with 21 bases in between. CDR3 in amino acids: CASSPGEGVRRQETQYF. In DNA, the CDR3 is TGTGCCAGCAGCCCAGGGGAGGGGGTCAGGAGACAAGAGACCCAGTACTTC. Full variable domain (outside the CDR3, taken from reference TRBV7-8 and TRBJ2-5): GAGVSQSPRYKVAKRGQDVALRCDPISGHVSLFWYQQALGQGPEFLTYFQNEAQLDKSGLPSDRFFAERPEGSVSTLKIQRTQQEDSAVYLCASSPGEGVRRQETQYFGPGTRLLVL.

This clone was counted a few times. The rearrangement joins TRBV5-1 to TRBJ2-7; no definite D call. Germline loops: CDR1 SGHRS, CDR2 YFSETQ. Trimming removed 0 bases at V and 3 bases at J, with 7 bases between. This CDR3 has 13 amino acids. The CDR3 sequence is CASSLEPGYEQYF. The CDR3 DNA follows: TGCGCCAGCAGCTTGGAACCAGGCTACGAGCAGTACTTC.

V is TRBV5-4 and J is TRBJ2-3; 7 positions agree with TRBD1. V lost 3 bases to trimming and J lost 7 bases; unmatched junction nucleotides: 11. The CDR3 is 15 amino acids. Per the germline V gene, CDR1 is SGHNT and CDR2 is YYREEE (reference sequence). The CDR3 protein is CASSWQGDPPNTQYF. The CDR3 bases are TGTGCCAGCAGCTGGCAGGGGGACCCCCCGAATACGCAGTATTTT.

As for this clone: A much larger clone is a single base away; this may be a read error. V gene TRBV11-3 combines with J gene TRBJ2-3, with TRBD2 as a possible D gene (6 bases). Trimming pared 2 bases from V and 5 bases from J, leaving 11 bases between. This CDR3 spans 14 amino acids. Germline values: CDR1 SGHNT, CDR2 YENEEA. CDR3 region: CASSLTGAKDTQYF. The CDR3 DNA reads TGTGCCAGCAGCTTAACGGGAGCCAAAGATACGCAGTATTTT.

A remark on this clone: The same CDR3 can be traced to other DNA sequences in this sample. The chain is built from TRBV6-5 and TRBJ2-7, with D tentatively TRBD1 (5 bases). V shed 0 bases and J shed 0 bases, with 6 bases lying between them. In germline, CDR1 is MNHEY, CDR2 SVGAGI. The CDR3 has 14 amino acids. The CDR3 DNA sequence: TGTGCCAGCAGTTACTCCGACAGCTCCTACGAGCAGTACTTC. The encoded protein is CASSYSDSSYEQYF.

V gene TRBV29-1 combines with J gene TRBJ1-2, with D hard to call. The CDR3 is made up of 9 amino acids. The V gene's germline CDR1 is SQVTM and CDR2 ANQGSEA. Deletions cut 5 bases from V and 10 bases from J, with 8 bases between. In nucleotides, the CDR3 is TGCAGCGTTCTCCCCTACTACACCTTC. It translates to CSVLPYYTF. The full variable domain, its missing parts supplied by reference TRBV29-1 and TRBJ1-2, is SAVISQKPSRDICQRGTSLTIQCQVDSQVTMMFWYRQQPGQSLTLIATANQGSEATYESGFVIDKFPISRPNLTFSTLTVSNMSPEDSSIYLCSVLPYYTFGSGTRLTVV.

The chain has TRBV2 and TRBJ1-2; D is unclear. Germline V gene lookup returns CDR1 SNHLY and CDR2 FYNNEI. The CDR3 is 12 amino acids. Trimming cost V 6 bases and J 5 bases, with 10 bases left between them. CDR3 in DNA: TGTGCCAGCAGGGGCTCGCGGTATGGCTACACCTTC. This sequence encodes CASRGSRYGYTF.

This chain connects TRBV9 to TRBJ2-3; 9 nucleotides line up with TRBD1. The CDR3 loop spans 19 amino acids. J gave up 0 bases and V 4 bases, and 15 bases lay outside the gene matches. Germline assignment: CDR1 SGDLS and CDR2 YYNGEE. CDR3 nucleotides: TGTGCCAGCAGCAACACAGGGGGCGTCCCATCCTCTAGCACAGATACGCAGTATTTT. It translates to CASSNTGGVPSSSTDTQYF.

With regard to this clone: This sample includes further DNA sequences coding for the same CDR3. The J gene is TRBJ2-2, the V gene TRBV29-1; D may be TRBD1 or TRBD2 (6 bases each). Germline V CDR1 and CDR2: SQVTM, ANQGSEA. The CDR3 is made up of 12 amino acids. Trimming took off 7 bases at V and 9 bases at J, with 15 bases between the two ends. CDR3 sequence reads: CSATFGGRELFF. CDR3 DNA sequence: TGCAGCGCCACCTTCGGGGGCCGGGAGCTGTTTTTT.

The V gene is TRBV4-3, the J gene TRBJ2-7; D not certain. The CDR3 is 11 amino acids. V lost 8 bases and J lost 3, with 8 bases in between. Germline loops: CDR1 LGHNA, CDR2 YSLEER. The DNA for the CDR3 is TGCGCCAGCCGGGCTTTCTACGAGCAGTACGTC. Translating it yields CASRAFYEQYV.

The gene calls are TRBV6-5 and TRBJ1-1; no firm D call. CDR3 size: 12 residues. Germline V lookup: CDR1 MNHEY, CDR2 SVGAGI. Trimming left V 7 bases short and J 6 bases short, with 12 bases between. CDR3 in amino acids: CASISSAAEAFF. The DNA of the CDR3 is TGTGCCAGCATCTCTTCCGCGGCTGAAGCTTTCTTT.

The chain links TRBV5-1 to TRBJ2-1; TRBD2 aligns across 16 bases. Per germline, CDR1 SGHRS and CDR2 YFSETQ. Unmatched junction bases numbered 9, after V lost 6 bases and J lost 3 bases. The CDR3 length is 18 residues. The CDR3 DNA is TGCGCCAGCAAGATGGGACTAGCGGGAGGGGTATTCTACAATGAGCAGTTCTTC. Its translation is CASKMGLAGGVFYNEQFF.